The next 3 T cell receptor beta chains were all read from a single sample in a study of memory CD4+ T cells and cytomegalovirus serostatus (dated by TCRdb to the late 2010s). A FACSAria II was used to sort memory CD4+ T cells, defined as single viable CD3+CD4+CD8-CD45RO+ cells. Library prep was done by the immunoSEQ multiplex PCR assay. Sourced from immuneACCESS, this table was stored by TCRdb with only in-frame sequences that have V and J called. A share of the clones is absent; for the studies checked, an unresolved V gene accounts for under half, and the remainder has no known explanation. Recorded for this sample are approximately 63,000 clones; roughly 80% of them occurred a single time. The ten largest account for less than 0.6% of the sample. Source material: memory CD4+ T cells from blood. These receptor sequences come from an adult in good health and CMV-seronegative. Some clones in this sample may be carry-over from other donors' samples.

The CDR3 region is CAIRPTGPLGTDTQYF. For the CDR3, the DNA is TGTGCCATCAGACCCACAGGGCCTTTGGGCACAGATACGCAGTATTTT. The chain recombines TRBV10-3 with TRBJ2-3; D might be TRBD1 (6 bases). CDR1 is ENHRY, CDR2 SYGVKD, per germline. Trimming pared 6 bases from V and 1 base from J, leaving 17 bases between. The CDR3 spans 16 residues.

The chain joins TRBV7-2 to TRBJ1-1; TRBD1 matches 10 bases. Germline trimming cut 6 bases from V and 1 base from J; bases unmatched to any gene: 2. Germline V CDR1 and CDR2: SGHTA, FQGNSA. This CDR3 is built from 14 residues. The CDR3: CASRGQGGNTEAFF. For the CDR3, the DNA is TGTGCCAGCAGAGGACAGGGGGGGAACACTGAAGCTTTCTTT.

CDR3 nucleotide sequence: TGTGCCAGCAGCCGAGAGACAGGGAACTATGGCTACACCTTC. Protein product: CASSRETGNYGYTF. V gene TRBV7-8 combines with J gene TRBJ1-2, with 7 nucleotides matching TRBD1. The germline V gene encodes CDR1 SGHVS and CDR2 FQNEAQ. The CDR3 contains 14 residues. After removal of 5 bases from V and 2 bases from J, the junction contained 5 bases not matched to a gene.